What follows describes a single T cell receptor beta chain. Its cognate antigen is unknown. The PCR used 60 Vbeta and 13 Jbeta primers. Original methodology: A later analysis tallied some 80 million unique TCR beta chains, 9.5 million to 14 million of them shared. Clones were read by immunoSEQ multiplex PCR, and TCRdb kept only the in-frame ones, dropping some. From that table come the V and J calls and clone size; the DNA was used to work out D and trimming. The sample contains some 220,000 clones, 70% to 90% of which appear only once. Germline trimming cut 0 bases from V and 0 bases from J; bases unmatched to any gene: 3. The CDR3 totals 16 residues. Germline values: CDR1 SGHDT, CDR2 YYEEEE. The sample belongs to a study of cytomegalovirus exposure and HLA in healthy donors. About the research overall: Early on, a data release was issued that held 80 million to 90 million unique TCRs from HLA-typed donors.

Study-wide findings and caveats: Later genetic work tied a missense DCLRE1C variant to beta-chain V and J trimming. A later analysis appeared to link common viral pathogens to several of the most significant clusters.

The chain carries TRBV5-6 and TRBJ1-3, with 7 bases lining up with TRBD1. The sequencing sample was made of PBMCs. This receptor was taken from a girl aged 2 to 10 in good health and CMV-seronegative. The CDR3 is CASSLVAGGSGNTIYF. CDR3 coding DNA: TGTGCCAGCAGCTTGGTTGCAGGGGGCTCTGGAAACACCATATATTTT. The full variable domain, completed using reference TRBV5-6 and TRBJ1-3, is DAGVTQSPTHLIKTRGQQVTLRCSPKSGHDTVSWYQQALGQGPQFIFQYYEEEERQRGNFPDRFSGHQFPNYSSELNVNALLLGDSALYLCASSLVAGGSGNTIYFGEGSWLTVV.